These T cell receptor beta chains were read from a single sample in a study of T cell repertoires in cytomegalovirus infection. MiXCR was run by TCRdb on the reads, yielding one entry per CDR3 protein. The repertoire has some 500,000 distinct CDR3 sequences, about 33% of them found once; the top ten carry 15% to 20%. No antigen has been identified for these receptors. Material: cultured PBMCs, obtained from culture after CMV antigen stimulation. The receptor set was obtained from a human donor in good health (CMV status not recorded). Some clones in this sample may be carry-over from other donors' samples. Each CDR3 is given with its conserved first and last residue. D genes are given only for firm matches. A clone size is listed for some rows: how often the clone was seen (once, few, many), or a class if it is expanded.

CDR3 DNA: TGTGCCAGCAGCTTAGACGACGGACAGCCCCAGCATTTT
CDR3 protein: CASSLDDGQPQHF
V gene: TRBV7-2
J gene: TRBJ1-5
clone size: many
D gene: NA

CDR3 DNA: TGCGCCAGCAGTCCCGAGGGCAGGGGGCCGAACACTGAAGCTTTCTTT
CDR3 protein: CASSPEGRGPNTEAFF
V gene: TRBV5-1
J gene: TRBJ1-1
clone size: NA
D gene: TRBD1

CDR3 DNA: TGTGCCAGCAGCCTTAACCCCGGGTTAGCGGGAGTGGGTGATACGCAGTATTTT
CDR3 protein: CASSLNPGLAGVGDTQYF
V gene: TRBV4-2
J gene: TRBJ2-3
clone size: NA
D gene: TRBD2

CDR3 DNA: TGTGCCAGCAGCCCGGGTCATTACAATGAGCAGTTCTTC
CDR3 protein: CASSPGHYNEQFF
V gene: TRBV7-3
J gene: TRBJ2-1
clone size: NA
D gene: NA

CDR3 DNA: TGTGCCAGCAGCCCCCCCTCGATTCGGAACGAGCAGTACTTC
CDR3 protein: CASSPPSIRNEQYF
V gene: TRBV7-2
J gene: TRBJ2-7
clone size: many
D gene: NA

CDR3 DNA: TGTGCCAGCAGTTACCACGTAAAGCCCGGGGAGCTGTTTTTT
CDR3 protein: CASSYHVKPGELFF
V gene: TRBV6-2/TRBV6-3
J gene: TRBJ2-2
clone size: NA
D gene: NA

CDR3 DNA: TGTGCCAGCAGCCCCCCGGGACGGTCCTACAATGAGCAGTTCTTC
CDR3 protein: CASSPPGRSYNEQFF
V gene: TRBV7-2
J gene: TRBJ2-1
clone size: many
D gene: NA

CDR3 DNA: TGTGCCAGCCTCCGGGGGGGACAGAACACTGAAGCTTTCTTT
CDR3 protein: CASLRGGQNTEAFF
V gene: TRBV7-3
J gene: TRBJ1-1
clone size: NA
D gene: NA

CDR3 DNA: TGTGCCAGCAGCCTTCAAATCGCAGATACGCAGTATTTT
CDR3 protein: CASSLQIADTQYF
V gene: TRBV12-3/TRBV12-4
J gene: TRBJ2-3
clone size: NA
D gene: NA

CDR3 DNA: TGCGCCAGCAGCCAAGATACTCCGTTCGGCTACACCTTC
CDR3 protein: CASSQDTPFGYTF
V gene: TRBV4-1
J gene: TRBJ1-2
clone size: NA
D gene: NA

CDR3 DNA: TGTGCCAGCAGCCCGACAGGGGACTCTGGCTACACCTTC
CDR3 protein: CASSPTGDSGYTF
V gene: TRBV28
J gene: TRBJ1-2
clone size: few
D gene: TRBD1

CDR3 DNA: TGTGCCAGTAGTATTCAGCTTTTGAACACTGAAGCTTTCTTT
CDR3 protein: CASSIQLLNTEAFF
V gene: TRBV19
J gene: TRBJ1-1
clone size: NA
D gene: NA

CDR3 DNA: TGTGCCAGCAGTTATCGACTAGCGGGAGACGTTTGGGGGTTTGAGCAGTTCTTC
CDR3 protein: CASSYRLAGDVWGFEQFF
V gene: TRBV6-5
J gene: TRBJ2-1
clone size: NA
D gene: TRBD2

CDR3 DNA: TGTGCCAGCAGCGTAGAACCGGAAAACACTGAAGCTTTCTTT
CDR3 protein: CASSVEPENTEAFF
V gene: TRBV9
J gene: TRBJ1-1
clone size: NA
D gene: NA

CDR3 DNA: TGTGCCATCCAAGGAGGAATCGAGGAAAAACTGTTTTTT
CDR3 protein: CAIQGGIEEKLFF
V gene: TRBV10-3
J gene: TRBJ1-4
clone size: NA
D gene: NA

CDR3 DNA: TGTGCCAGCAGTTTACCCCACCCCAACGTCCTGACTTTC
CDR3 protein: CASSLPHPNVLTF
V gene: TRBV28
J gene: TRBJ2-6
clone size: few
D gene: NA